The sequence of this T cell receptor (beta chain) was determined in a study of PD-L1 blockade in urothelial cancer (dated by TCRdb to about 2017). About the full investigation: All patients started therapy in the mid-2010s and received atezolizumab 1,200 mg intravenously every 3 weeks. In the same patients, whole exome sequencing and RNA sequencing of pretreatment tumors were performed in addition to TCR sequencing. Durable clinical benefit was defined as a progression-free survival longer than 6 months, and TCR features were additionally tested against progression-free survival and overall survival. Nine patients reached durable clinical benefit, while 20 or so patients did not. Pretreatment tumor samples, along with matched peripheral blood collected serially before and after atezolizumab treatment, underwent TCR sequencing. An ECOG performance status of 0 or 1 was recorded for the patients, and 0 to 3 prior chemotherapy regimens had been received by the patients. An exploratory multi-omic analysis was conducted of the somatic, immune and clinical correlates of response to PD-L1 blockade with atezolizumab in urothelial cancer. A median of roughly 140,000 T cells and approximately 86,000 unique TCRs was obtained from blood samples, and a median clonality of roughly 0.08 was observed. Twenty-nine patients had pretreatment blood TCR-seq, some 25 had at least one posttreatment blood collection, and some 25 had tumor TCR-seq. About 90% of the roughly 30 patients were males with bladder-origin urothelial cancer, and 18 of 29 reported a prior smoking history. Blood samples were analyzed 3 weeks after the start of treatment (second dose) and 6 weeks after the start of treatment.

On this clone itself: No cognate antigen has been identified for it. No much larger clone is present one base from it, and per-base qualities are unavailable.

Each PCR received spiked-in synthetic TCR analog templates so that absolute template abundance could be estimated from read counts. TCRbeta CDR3 regions were amplified from genomic DNA with bias-controlled V and J gene primers using the immunoSEQ assay. Rearranged TCRbeta segments were sequenced at approximately 20X coverage. From the authors' description of their analysis: Sequencing errors were corrected by clustering, and CDR3s were annotated against IMGT so that V, D and J genes could be assigned. Downstream analyses used only productive TCRbeta rearrangements, leaving out any out-of-frame or stop-codon sequences. To compute clonality, Shannon entropy was normalized by the log of the number of unique productive sequences and then subtracted from one. Clones differing between time points or between blood and tumor were identified by Fisher's exact test with Benjamini-Hochberg correction at adjusted p below 0.01. TCRdb stores this immuneACCESS table with in-frame sequences only. Part of the clones is absent; in the studies checked, under half of the shortfall reflects unresolved V genes, and no reason is known for the rest. That table supplies the V and J calls and clone size; D and trimming were determined from the DNA. In this sample the table shows under 60,000 clones, approximately 84% of which occur a single time. The biggest ten clones account for about 10% of the sample.

Taken with the paper, the label for time point translates to: peripheral blood 6 weeks after treatment start. A cohort of 25 to 30 patients with locally advanced or metastatic urothelial carcinoma, treated at Memorial Sloan Kettering on a trial protocol, was included. Peripheral blood mononuclear cells were collected pretreatment and during treatment, at between 1 and 8 total time points per patient. The Qiagen DNeasy Blood extraction kit was used to purify genomic DNA from total PBMCs and from tumor samples. PBMCs were collected pretreatment and during treatment, and were isolated and stored as previously described. CDR1 and CDR2, per the germline V gene, are SGDLS and YYNGEE. The CDR3 runs 14 amino acids, cysteine and phenylalanine included. Kept here is only the CDR3 DNA, which spans 42 bases and is read in frame from base 1. V was cut back by 1 base and J by 3 bases, leaving a gap of 11 bases between them.

Points the paper makes about the study in general: A pretreatment peripheral blood TCR clonality below the median was linked to improved progression-free and overall survival. Among patients with durable benefit, tumor-associated TCR clones showed greater expansion in peripheral blood 3 weeks after treatment started (n = 22, p = 0.022). Because the sample size was small (n ≈ 30) and many of the analyses were exploratory, the results are meant to be hypothesis-generating.

The rearranged segments are TRBV9 and TRBJ2-7; TRBD2 could be the D gene, as 6 bases match. The specimen was PBMCs, collected around atezolizumab (anti-PD-L1) treatment. The source of this sequence is a man in his 60s with urothelial cancer. The bases read TGTGCCAGCAGCGTAAGTCCGGGGGTCTACGAGCAGTACTTC. Translated, this gives CASSVSPGVYEQYF.